This TCR beta chain was sequenced in a study of blood T cells in healthy people across ages. The CDR3 has 14 amino acids. Trimming shortened V by 2 bases and J by 3 bases, and 13 bases separated the two germline ends. From germline, CDR1 is DFQATT and CDR2 SNEGSKA (reference sequence). A J-beta primer mix and a sample-barcoded 5' primer were used in a second PCR of about 7 to 12 cycles. TCRdb redid the calling of the 5' RACE reads with MiXCR, one entry per CDR3 protein. The table lists some 1.8 million distinct CDR3 sequences, approximately 40% of them singletons. Isolated per sample were at least 7 million PBMCs.

Sequenced: blood. The chain combines TRBV20-1 with TRBJ2-5; D is possibly TRBD2 (5 bases). This clonotype was sampled from a human donor in good health. CDR3 amino acids: CSARSGSLEETQYF. The CDR3 DNA reads as TGCAGTGCTAGATCGGGGTCCTTAGAAGAGACCCAGTACTTC.